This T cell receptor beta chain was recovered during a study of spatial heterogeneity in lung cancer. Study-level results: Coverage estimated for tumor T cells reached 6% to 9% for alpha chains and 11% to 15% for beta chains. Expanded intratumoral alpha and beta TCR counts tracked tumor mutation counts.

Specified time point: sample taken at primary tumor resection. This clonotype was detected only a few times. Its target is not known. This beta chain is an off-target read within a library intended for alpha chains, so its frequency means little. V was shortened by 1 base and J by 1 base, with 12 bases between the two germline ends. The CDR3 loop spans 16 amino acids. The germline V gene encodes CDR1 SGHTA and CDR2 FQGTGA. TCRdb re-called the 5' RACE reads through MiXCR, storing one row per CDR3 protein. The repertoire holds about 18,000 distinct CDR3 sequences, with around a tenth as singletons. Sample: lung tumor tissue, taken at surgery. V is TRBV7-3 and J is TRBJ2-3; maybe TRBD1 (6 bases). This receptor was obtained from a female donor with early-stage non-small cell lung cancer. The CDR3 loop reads CASSLMVTGGTDTQYF. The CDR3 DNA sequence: TGTGCCAGCAGCTTAATGGTGACAGGAGGCACAGATACGCAGTATTTT.